These T cell receptor beta chains were read from a single sample in a study of shared clonotypes between healthy human individuals. The protocol was immunoSEQ multiplex PCR, while the TCRdb copy is restricted to in-frame clones and leaves out a portion. The data hold over 1.5 million clones, with 98% observed a single time. The sequenced material came from naive CD4+ T cells sorted from blood. The receptors come from a man aged 30-40 years in good health. The CDR3 runs from the conserved cysteine through the conserved F or W. The order of the fields is CDR3 DNA, CDR3 protein, clone size, D gene, J gene, V gene. The D gene is left open where the match is weak. Some rows mark clone size as missing; the rest say once, few, many or name a class of expanded clone.

TGTGCCAGCAGCCAAGACCGTGGCGGGAGGGCCCGGAATGAGCAGTTCTTC | CASSQDRGGRARNEQFF | NA | TRBD2 | TRBJ2-1 | TRBV14
TGCGCCAGCAGCCTAACATCACCCGGGGAGCTGTTTTTT | CASSLTSPGELFF | NA | NA | TRBJ2-2 | TRBV5-1
TGTGCCAGCAGCCCGACAGGGGTGATGTACAATGAGCAGTTCTTC | CASSPTGVMYNEQFF | NA | TRBD1 | TRBJ2-1 | TRBV7-2
TGTGCCAGCAGCTTGTCTAGCGGAAATAGGGTCAATGAGCAGTTCTTC | CASSLSSGNRVNEQFF | NA | TRBD2 | TRBJ2-1 | TRBV5-5
TGTGCCAGTAGTCCTAGGGGGCCAGAGGACACTGAAGCTTTCTTT | CASSPRGPEDTEAFF | NA | TRBD1 | TRBJ1-1 | TRBV19
TGCAGCGCTGAGGCCTCAGTGGCAGATACGCAGTATTTT | CSAEASVADTQYF | NA | NA | TRBJ2-3 | TRBV29-1
TGTGCCAGCAGCTTGGACCTGCGTTTGCGCGATGAGCAGTTCTTC | CASSLDLRLRDEQFF | NA | NA | TRBJ2-1 | TRBV5-6
TGTGCCAGCAGTTACCCAACTATGAGGGAGTCCTACGAGCAGTACTTC | CASSYPTMRESYEQYF | NA | NA | TRBJ2-7 | TRBV6-6
TGTGCCATCAGTGAGTCTTGGGGACTAGCGCAAAATGAGCAGTTCTTC | CAISESWGLAQNEQFF | once | TRBD2 | TRBJ2-1 | TRBV10-3
TGTGCCAGTAGTATAGCGGGTTCTACCTACGAGCAGTACTTC | CASSIAGSTYEQYF | NA | NA | TRBJ2-7 | TRBV19
TGCGCCAGCAGCTTGGGACTAGCGGGAGCTGAGACCCAGTACTTC | CASSLGLAGAETQYF | NA | TRBD2 | TRBJ2-5 | TRBV5-1
TGTGCCAGCGGTCAGGGGAAGCGGGAGCTGTTTTTT | CASGQGKRELFF | NA | NA | TRBJ2-2 | TRBV6-5
TGTGCCAGCAGTACAAATCCGGCGTCTGGAAACACCATATATTTT | CASSTNPASGNTIYF | NA | NA | TRBJ1-3 | TRBV28
TGTGCCAGCAGTGATGTCGTCCTAGCGGGACAGCAAGAGACCCAGTACTTC | CASSDVVLAGQQETQYF | NA | TRBD2 | TRBJ2-5 | TRBV2
TGTGCCACCGGAAATCAGCCCCAGCATTTT | CATGNQPQHF | NA | NA | TRBJ1-5 | TRBV15
TGTGCCATCAGTGAGTCAACAGGTTGGGGCTCCTACGAGCAGTACTTC | CAISESTGWGSYEQYF | NA | NA | TRBJ2-7 | TRBV10-3
TGTGCCTGGGACACGAGGGGGATCTCCTACGAGCAGTACTTC | CAWDTRGISYEQYF | NA | NA | TRBJ2-7 | TRBV30
TGTGCCAGCAGTGAGGGGGCGTCCTACGAGCAGTACTTC | CASSEGASYEQYF | NA | NA | TRBJ2-7 | TRBV6-1
TGTGCCAGCAGCTTCACTAGCGGCTTCACAGATACGCAGTATTTT | CASSFTSGFTDTQYF | NA | TRBD2 | TRBJ2-3 | TRBV7-2
TGCGCCAGCAGCAACGAGATTCGGAAGGGACTAGCGGGACTTCGTTACAATGAGCAGTTCTTC | CASSNEIRKGLAGLRYNEQFF | NA | TRBD2 | TRBJ2-1 | TRBV4-3
TGTGCCAGCCAAGCAGGGGGGAGGAGAGAGCAGTACTTC | CASQAGGRREQYF | NA | NA | TRBJ2-7 | TRBV6-5
TGCGCCAGCAGCTCCTCCGGGGGGCTTCGGACTGAAGCTTTCTTT | CASSSSGGLRTEAFF | NA | NA | TRBJ1-1 | TRBV5-1
TGTGCCAGTAGTATAGCCTTGACAGTCCAGGCTCAGCCCCAGCATTTT | CASSIALTVQAQPQHF | NA | NA | TRBJ1-5 | TRBV19
TGTGCCAGCGGATTCCCAGAAGGGGGACGATATGGCTACACCTTC | CASGFPEGGRYGYTF | once | NA | TRBJ1-2 | TRBV28
TGTGCCACCAGCAGGGTGGGGGCAGGGAGTCCCCACGAGCAGTACTTC | CATSRVGAGSPHEQYF | NA | NA | TRBJ2-7 | TRBV15
TGTGCCAGCAGCGTCGGGCCGACGCCCTACGAGCAGTACTTC | CASSVGPTPYEQYF | NA | NA | TRBJ2-7 | TRBV9
TGTGCCAGCAGCGCACTCGAAGGCAGGGGGCCCTTGAACTATGGCTACACCTTC | CASSALEGRGPLNYGYTF | NA | TRBD1 | TRBJ1-2 | TRBV9
TGTGCCATCACCCAGGGGCTAGCGGGAGACGAGCAGTTCTTC | CAITQGLAGDEQFF | NA | TRBD2 | TRBJ2-1 | TRBV10-3